A selection of T cell receptor beta chains follows, all from one sample in a study of blood T cell repertoires in COVID-19. TCRdb's copy holds only in-frame clones and misses some; the assay was immunoSEQ multiplex PCR. This table has some 120,000 clones, around 87% appearing once. Sequenced input: peripheral blood. The receptors were gathered from a woman between 50 and 59 years old with acute or convalescent COVID-19. The CDR3 runs from the conserved cysteine through the conserved F or W. Fields, in order: D gene, clone size, V gene, J gene, CDR3 protein, CDR3 DNA. D genes are given only for firm matches. Expanded clones get a size class; other rows say once, few or many, or leave the size out.

D: -; size: -; V: TRBV6-6; J: TRBJ2-2; CDR3: CASSYSQQGGELFF; DNA: TGTGCCAGCAGTTACTCACAACAGGGAGGGGAGCTGTTTTTT
D: TRBD2; size: few; V: TRBV7-9; J: TRBJ2-3; CDR3: CASSTTSGRISDTQYF; DNA: TGTGCCAGCAGCACGACTAGCGGGAGGATTTCAGATACGCAGTATTTT
D: -; size: -; V: TRBV19; J: TRBJ2-3; CDR3: CASSMVLTGVGTQYF; DNA: TGTGCCAGTAGTATGGTACTAACGGGAGTGGGTACGCAGTATTTT
D: -; size: -; V: TRBV7-8; J: TRBJ1-2; CDR3: CASSLVVAGSVPIYGYTF; DNA: TGTGCCAGCAGCTTAGTCGTTGCGGGAAGCGTACCCATCTATGGCTACACCTTC
D: TRBD2; size: -; V: TRBV7-6; J: TRBJ2-5; CDR3: CASSSPASGQETQYF; DNA: TGTGCCAGCAGCTCCCCCGCTAGCGGGCAAGAGACCCAGTACTTC
D: TRBD2; size: -; V: TRBV7-2; J: TRBJ2-3; CDR3: CASSLEVSGGVDTQYF; DNA: TGTGCCAGCAGCTTAGAGGTCTCGGGGGGGGTAGATACGCAGTATTTT
D: TRBD2; size: -; V: TRBV5-1; J: TRBJ2-3; CDR3: CASSPQTTSGKSDTQYF; DNA: TGCGCCAGCAGCCCTCAGACGACTAGCGGGAAGTCAGATACGCAGTATTTT
D: TRBD1; size: -; V: TRBV29-1; J: TRBJ1-4; CDR3: CSVEAETGGREKLFF; DNA: TGCAGCGTTGAAGCTGAAACAGGGGGAAGAGAAAAACTGTTTTTT
D: TRBD1; size: -; V: TRBV3-1/TRBV3-2; J: TRBJ1-4; CDR3: CASRETGEWEKLFF; DNA: TGTGCCAGCAGGGAGACAGGGGAATGGGAAAAACTGTTTTTT
D: TRBD2; size: -; V: TRBV9; J: TRBJ2-1; CDR3: CASSVGASGGGNEQFF; DNA: TGTGCCAGCAGCGTAGGAGCTAGCGGGGGGGGCAATGAGCAGTTCTTC
D: -; size: -; V: TRBV3-1/TRBV3-2; J: TRBJ2-2; CDR3: CASSQAGELFF; DNA: TGTGCCAGCAGCCAGGCTGGGGAGCTGTTTTTT
D: TRBD2; size: -; V: TRBV7-9; J: TRBJ2-1; CDR3: CASSPGLAAREQFF; DNA: TGTGCCAGCAGCCCCGGACTAGCAGCGCGGGAGCAGTTCTTC
D: TRBD1; size: few; V: TRBV20-1; J: TRBJ1-5; CDR3: CSASTALDPGQGNQPQHF; DNA: TGCAGTGCTAGTACGGCTCTGGATCCGGGACAGGGGAATCAGCCCCAGCATTTT
D: -; size: -; V: TRBV21-1; J: TRBJ2-4; CDR3: CASSKARSRDRVYIQYF; DNA: TGTGCCAGCAGCAAAGCCCGGTCGAGAGACAGGGTTTACATTCAGTACTTC
D: -; size: once; V: TRBV14; J: TRBJ1-3; CDR3: CASSPQGHTIYF; DNA: TGTGCCAGCAGCCCACAGGGACACACCATATATTTT
D: -; size: -; V: TRBV25-1; J: TRBJ2-7; CDR3: CASTPGSPGKQYF; DNA: TGTGCCAGCACCCCCGGGAGCCCAGGGAAGCAGTACTTC
D: TRBD1; size: -; V: TRBV4-3; J: TRBJ2-3; CDR3: CASSHNDRGDTQYF; DNA: TGCGCCAGCAGCCACAATGACAGGGGGGATACGCAGTATTTT
D: -; size: few; V: TRBV6-2/TRBV6-3; J: TRBJ2-7; CDR3: CASSYSLMTLGSYEQYF; DNA: TGTGCCAGCAGTTACTCGCTCATGACTCTAGGATCCTACGAGCAGTACTTC
D: -; size: few; V: TRBV18; J: TRBJ2-7; CDR3: CASSLPSEGEQYF; DNA: TGTGCCAGCTCACTACCCTCGGAGGGGGAGCAGTACTTC